This TCR beta chain was sequenced in a study of blood T cell repertoires in COVID-19. Germline CDR1 MDHEN, CDR2 SYDVKM. The CDR3 is 14 amino acids. V was pared by 6 bases and J by 5 bases, with 7 bases of the junction left unmatched. Data came from immunoSEQ multiplex PCR; TCRdb stores just in-frame clones and leaves some out. The sample lists about 220,000 clones, 65% to 90% occurring once. This sequence originates from a man in his fifties or sixties with active or convalescent COVID-19. Material: peripheral blood. The chain uses TRBV28 and TRBJ1-5, with TRBD1 matching over 7 bases. CDR3 protein: CASSPLTGYQPQHF. The CDR3 coding sequence is TGTGCCAGCAGCCCTCTGACAGGGTATCAGCCCCAGCATTTT.